Here is one T cell receptor beta chain with its context. What it binds is not known. This sample was included in a study of cytomegalovirus exposure and HLA in healthy donors. Findings of the study overall: Most TCR sequences showed up rarely, but some public TCRs showed up in many donors. Researchers counted roughly 150 TCR beta chains as cytomegalovirus-associated.

The CDR3 spans 16 residues. CDR1 and CDR2 (germline): SGHTA, FQGNSA. V gave up 3 bases and J gave up 3 bases; unmatched junction bases: 7. Here immunoSEQ multiplex PCR was the method, and the copy in TCRdb shows in-frame clones only, minus some. The repertoire holds roughly 180,000 clones, roughly nine tenths seen once, with 6.5% to 7.5% in the top ten. J is TRBJ2-5 and V is TRBV7-2, with TRBD2 identical over 10 bases. Sequencing was carried out using PBMCs. This TCR came from a man aged 25 to 40 in good health and CMV-seropositive. This CDR3 is CASSFWTSGPEETQYF. CDR3 DNA: TGTGCCAGCAGCTTCTGGACTAGCGGCCCCGAAGAGACCCAGTACTTC.